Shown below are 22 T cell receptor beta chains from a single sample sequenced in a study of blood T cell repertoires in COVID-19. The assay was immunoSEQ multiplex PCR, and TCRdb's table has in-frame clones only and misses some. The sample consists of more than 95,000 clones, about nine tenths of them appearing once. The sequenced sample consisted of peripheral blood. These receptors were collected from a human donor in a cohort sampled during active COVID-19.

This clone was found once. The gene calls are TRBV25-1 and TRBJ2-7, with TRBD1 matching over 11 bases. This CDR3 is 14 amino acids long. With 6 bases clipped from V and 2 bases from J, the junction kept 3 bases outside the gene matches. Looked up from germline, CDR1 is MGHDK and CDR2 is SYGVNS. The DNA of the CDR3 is TGTGCCAGCAGACTGGGACAGGGGGCCTACGAGCAGTACTTC. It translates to CASRLGQGAYEQYF.

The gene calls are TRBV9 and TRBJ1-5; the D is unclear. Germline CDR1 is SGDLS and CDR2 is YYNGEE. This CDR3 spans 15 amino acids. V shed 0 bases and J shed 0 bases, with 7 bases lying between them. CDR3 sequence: CASSVAPNSNQPQHF. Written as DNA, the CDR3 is TGTGCCAGCAGCGTAGCCCCAAATAGCAATCAGCCCCAGCATTTT. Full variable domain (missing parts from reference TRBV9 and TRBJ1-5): DSGVTQTPKHLITATGQRVTLRCSPRSGDLSVYWYQQSLDQGLQFLIQYYNGEERAKGNILERFSAQQFPDLHSELNLSSLELGDSALYFCASSVAPNSNQPQHFGDGTRLSIL.

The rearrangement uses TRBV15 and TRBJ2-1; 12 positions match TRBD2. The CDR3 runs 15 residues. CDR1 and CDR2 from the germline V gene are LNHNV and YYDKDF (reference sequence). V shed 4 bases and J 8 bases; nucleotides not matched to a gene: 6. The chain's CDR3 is CATSKTSGSMDEQFF. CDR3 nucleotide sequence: TGTGCCACCAGCAAGACTAGCGGGAGTATGGATGAGCAGTTCTTC.

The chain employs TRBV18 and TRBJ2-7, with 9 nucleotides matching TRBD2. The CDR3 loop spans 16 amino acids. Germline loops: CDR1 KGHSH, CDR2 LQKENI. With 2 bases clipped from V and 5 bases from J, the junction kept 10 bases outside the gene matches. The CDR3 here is CASSPTLAGRDHEQYF. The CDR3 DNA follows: TGTGCCAGCTCACCAACTCTAGCGGGAAGGGACCACGAGCAGTACTTC.

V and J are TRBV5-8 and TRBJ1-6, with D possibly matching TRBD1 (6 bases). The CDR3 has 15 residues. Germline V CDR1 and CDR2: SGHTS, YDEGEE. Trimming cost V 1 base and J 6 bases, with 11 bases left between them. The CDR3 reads CASSLYTGINSPLHF. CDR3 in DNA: TGTGCCAGCAGCTTGTATACAGGGATTAATTCACCCCTCCACTTT.

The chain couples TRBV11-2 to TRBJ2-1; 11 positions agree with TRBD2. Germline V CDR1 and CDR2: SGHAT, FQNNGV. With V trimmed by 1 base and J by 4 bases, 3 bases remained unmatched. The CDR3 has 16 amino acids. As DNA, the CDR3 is TGTGCCAGCAGCTTAGTCGGGACTAGCGGATACAATGAGCAGTTCTTC. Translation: CASSLVGTSGYNEQFF.

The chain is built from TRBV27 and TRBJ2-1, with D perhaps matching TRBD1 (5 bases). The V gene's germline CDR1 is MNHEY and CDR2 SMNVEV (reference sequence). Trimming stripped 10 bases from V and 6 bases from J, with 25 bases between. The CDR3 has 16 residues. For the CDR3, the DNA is TGTGCCACCAGGGCGGTAACCCCAGCCCTTGGCAATGAGCAGTTCTTC. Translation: CATRAVTPALGNEQFF.

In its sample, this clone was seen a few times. The CDR3 is CASSLFVGGEQFF. The CDR3 nucleotides read TGTGCCAGCAGCTTGTTTGTGGGGGGTGAGCAGTTCTTC. The chain links TRBV5-8 to TRBJ2-1; possibly TRBD2 for D (6 bases). Germline assignment: CDR1 SGHTS and CDR2 YDEGEE. The length of the CDR3 is 13 residues. Between the trimmed V and J ends, which lost 1 base and 9 bases, there was a span of 11 bases. Full variable domain (outside the CDR3, taken from reference TRBV5-8 and TRBJ2-1): EAGVTQSPTHLIKTRGQQATLRCSPISGHTSVYWYQQALGLGLQFLLWYDEGEERNRGNFPPRFSGRQFPNYSSELNVNALELEDSALYLCASSLFVGGEQFFGPGTRLTVL.

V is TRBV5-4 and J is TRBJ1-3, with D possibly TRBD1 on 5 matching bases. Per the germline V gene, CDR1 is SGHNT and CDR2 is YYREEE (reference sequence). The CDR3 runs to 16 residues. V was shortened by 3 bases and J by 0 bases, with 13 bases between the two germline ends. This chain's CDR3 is CASSSGGAISGNTIYF. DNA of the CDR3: TGTGCCAGCAGCTCGGGTGGGGCCATCTCTGGAAACACCATATATTTT.

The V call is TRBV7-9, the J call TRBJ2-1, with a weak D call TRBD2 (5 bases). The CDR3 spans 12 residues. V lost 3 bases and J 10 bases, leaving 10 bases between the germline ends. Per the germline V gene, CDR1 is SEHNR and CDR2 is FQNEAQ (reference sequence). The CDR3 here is CASSFTGNEQFF. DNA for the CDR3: TGTGCCAGCAGCTTCACGGGAAACGAGCAGTTCTTC.

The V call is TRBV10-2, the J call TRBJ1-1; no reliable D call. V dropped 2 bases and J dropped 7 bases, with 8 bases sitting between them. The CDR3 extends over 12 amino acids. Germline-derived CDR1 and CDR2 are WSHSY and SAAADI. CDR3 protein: CASSERHHEAFF. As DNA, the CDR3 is TGCGCCAGCAGTGAGAGACACCATGAAGCTTTCTTT.

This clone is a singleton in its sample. The CDR3 sequence is CASGTVAGNTIYF. The CDR3 DNA follows: TGTGCCAGTGGGACAGTGGCTGGAAACACCATATATTTT. This rearrangement joins TRBV19 to TRBJ1-3; 7 bases are shared with TRBD1. The CDR3 extends over 13 amino acids. Germline V CDR1 and CDR2: LNHDA, SQIVND (reference sequence). V shed 8 bases and J 2 bases; nucleotides not matched to a gene: 3.

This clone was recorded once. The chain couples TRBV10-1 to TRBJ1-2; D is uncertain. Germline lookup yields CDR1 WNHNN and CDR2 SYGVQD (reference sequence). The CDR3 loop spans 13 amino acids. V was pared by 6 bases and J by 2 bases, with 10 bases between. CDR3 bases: TGCGCCAGCAGCGAGGGCTCAAACTATGGCTACACCTTC. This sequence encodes CASSEGSNYGYTF.

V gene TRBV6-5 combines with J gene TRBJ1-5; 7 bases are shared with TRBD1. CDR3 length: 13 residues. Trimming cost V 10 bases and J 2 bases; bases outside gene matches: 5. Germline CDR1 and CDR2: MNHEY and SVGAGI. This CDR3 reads CATRGAGNQPQHF. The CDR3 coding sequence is TGTGCCACCAGGGGGGCCGGCAATCAGCCCCAGCATTTT.

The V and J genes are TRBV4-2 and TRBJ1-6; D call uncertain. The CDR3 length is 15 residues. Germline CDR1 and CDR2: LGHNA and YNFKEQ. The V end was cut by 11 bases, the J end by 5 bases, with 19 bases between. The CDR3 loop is CAAARGSENNSPLHF. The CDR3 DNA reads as TGTGCCGCGGCCAGAGGTAGCGAGAATAATTCACCCCTCCACTTT.

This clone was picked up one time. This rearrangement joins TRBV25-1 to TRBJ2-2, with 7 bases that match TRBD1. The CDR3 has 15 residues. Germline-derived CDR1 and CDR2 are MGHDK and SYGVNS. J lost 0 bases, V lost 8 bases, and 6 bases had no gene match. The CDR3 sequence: CASRLGTANTGELFF. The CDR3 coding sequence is TGTGCCAGCCGACTCGGGACAGCGAACACCGGGGAGCTGTTTTTT.

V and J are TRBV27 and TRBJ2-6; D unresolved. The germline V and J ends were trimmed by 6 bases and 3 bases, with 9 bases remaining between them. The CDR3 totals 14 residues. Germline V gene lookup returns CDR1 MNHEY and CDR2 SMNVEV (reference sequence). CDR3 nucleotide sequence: TGTGCCAGCAGCCGGGTCGGTGGGGCCAACGTCCTGACTTTC. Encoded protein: CASSRVGGANVLTF.

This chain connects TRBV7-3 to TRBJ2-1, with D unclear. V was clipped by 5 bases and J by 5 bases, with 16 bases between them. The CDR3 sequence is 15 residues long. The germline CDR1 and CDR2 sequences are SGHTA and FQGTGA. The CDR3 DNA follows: TGTGCCAGCAGCCCCCGAGCTCAGGCCGACAATGAGCAGTTCTTC. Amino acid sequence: CASSPRAQADNEQFF. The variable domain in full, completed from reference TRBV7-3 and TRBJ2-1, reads GAGVSQTPSNKVTEKGKYVELRCDPISGHTALYWYRQSLGQGPEFLIYFQGTGAADDSGLPNDRFFAVRPEGSVSTLKIQRTERGDSAVYLCASSPRAQADNEQFFGPGTRLTVL.

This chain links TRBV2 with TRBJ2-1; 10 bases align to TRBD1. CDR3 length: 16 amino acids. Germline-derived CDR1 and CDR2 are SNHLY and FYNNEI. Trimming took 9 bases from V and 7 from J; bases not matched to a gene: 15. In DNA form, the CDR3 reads TGTGCCAGAGAAGACCAAGGACAGGGGGTATGGAATGAGCAGTTCTTC. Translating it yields CAREDQGQGVWNEQFF.

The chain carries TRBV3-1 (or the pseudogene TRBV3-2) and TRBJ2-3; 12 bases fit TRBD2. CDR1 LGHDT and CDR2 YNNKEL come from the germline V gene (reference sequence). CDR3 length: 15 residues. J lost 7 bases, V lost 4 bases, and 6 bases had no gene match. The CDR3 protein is CASSPGLAGLYTQYF. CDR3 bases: TGTGCCAGCAGCCCAGGACTAGCGGGACTGTATACGCAGTATTTT.

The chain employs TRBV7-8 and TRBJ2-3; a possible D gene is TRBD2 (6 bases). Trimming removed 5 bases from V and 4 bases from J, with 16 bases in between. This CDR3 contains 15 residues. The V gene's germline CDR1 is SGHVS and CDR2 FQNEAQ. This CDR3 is CASSLVQRVSDTQYF. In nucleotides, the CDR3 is TGTGCCAGCAGCCTAGTTCAGCGGGTTTCAGATACGCAGTATTTT.

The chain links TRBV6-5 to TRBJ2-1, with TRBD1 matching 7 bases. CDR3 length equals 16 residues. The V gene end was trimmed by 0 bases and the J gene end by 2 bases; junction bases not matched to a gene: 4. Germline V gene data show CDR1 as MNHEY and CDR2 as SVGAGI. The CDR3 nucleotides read TGTGCCAGCAGTTACTCGAACAGGGGAGCCTACAATGAGCAGTTCTTC. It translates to CASSYSNRGAYNEQFF.